The following is a T cell receptor beta chain sequence with its context. As originally analysed: Estimates of nucleated cell counts were drawn from the amplification of reference gene primers. Libraries were prepared by immunoSEQ multiplex PCR; TCRdb keeps only in-frame clonotypes and omits some of them. For V, J and clone size, that table is used; D and trimming come from the DNA. The table includes a few hundred thousand clones, around 83% detected once. Germline values: CDR1 SGHTA, CDR2 FQGTGA. V was shortened by 6 bases and J by 5 bases, with 19 bases between the two germline ends. There are 15 residues in the CDR3. This record belongs to a study of blood T cell repertoires in COVID-19. Overall study context: The United States, Italy and Spain provided the acute and convalescent COVID-19 samples. Sample material is recorded as cDNA or gDNA derived from T cells, B-cell-depleted T cells, or PBMCs.

The receptor was derived from a man aged 25-45 years who had recovered from COVID-19. This chain links TRBV7-3 with TRBJ1-1, with D maybe TRBD1 (6 bases). Sequencing was carried out using peripheral blood. CDR3 DNA: TGTGCCAGCAGTGAATATGGGGGCTCTGATACTGAAGCTTTCTTT. It yields the protein CASSEYGGSDTEAFF.